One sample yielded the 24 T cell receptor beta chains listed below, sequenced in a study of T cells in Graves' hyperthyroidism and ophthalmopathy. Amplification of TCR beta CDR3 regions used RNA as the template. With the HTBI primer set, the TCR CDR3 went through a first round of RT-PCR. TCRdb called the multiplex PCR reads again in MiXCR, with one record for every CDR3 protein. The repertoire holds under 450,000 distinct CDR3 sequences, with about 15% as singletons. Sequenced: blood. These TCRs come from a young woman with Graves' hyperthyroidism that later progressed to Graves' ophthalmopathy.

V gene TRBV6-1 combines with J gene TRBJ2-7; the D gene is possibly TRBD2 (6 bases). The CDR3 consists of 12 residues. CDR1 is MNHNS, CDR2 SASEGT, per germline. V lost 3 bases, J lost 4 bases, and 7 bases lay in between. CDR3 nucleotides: TGTGCCAGCAGTGATGGGACTTACGAGCAGTACTTC. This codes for CASSDGTYEQYF.

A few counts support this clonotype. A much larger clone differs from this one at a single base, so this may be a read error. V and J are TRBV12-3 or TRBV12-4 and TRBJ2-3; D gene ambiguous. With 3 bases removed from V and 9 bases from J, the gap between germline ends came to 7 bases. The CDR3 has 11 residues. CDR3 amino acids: CASSFTCTQYF. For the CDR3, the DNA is TGTGCCAGCAGTTTCACGTGCACGCAGTATTTT.

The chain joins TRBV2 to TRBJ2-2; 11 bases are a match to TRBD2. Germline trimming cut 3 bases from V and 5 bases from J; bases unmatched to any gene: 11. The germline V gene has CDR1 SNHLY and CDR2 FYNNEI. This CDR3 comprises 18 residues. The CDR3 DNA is TGTGCCAGCAGTGACGTAGCGGGAGGGGGATCGGATACCGGGGAGCTGTTTTTT. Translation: CASSDVAGGGSDTGELFF.

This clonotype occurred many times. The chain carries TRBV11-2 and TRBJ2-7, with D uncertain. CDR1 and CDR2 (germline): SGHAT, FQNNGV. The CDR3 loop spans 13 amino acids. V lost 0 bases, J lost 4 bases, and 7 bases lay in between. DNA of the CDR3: TGTGCCAGCAGCTTAGAGGCCGGGTACGAGCAGTACTTC. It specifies CASSLEAGYEQYF.

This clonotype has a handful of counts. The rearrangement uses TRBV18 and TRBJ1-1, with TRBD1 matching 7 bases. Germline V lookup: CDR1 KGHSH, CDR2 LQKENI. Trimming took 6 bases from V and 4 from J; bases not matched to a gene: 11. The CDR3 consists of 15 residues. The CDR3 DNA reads TGTGCCAGCTCCCCCCGGGACAGAGTGGGCACTGAAGCTTTCTTT. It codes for CASSPRDRVGTEAFF. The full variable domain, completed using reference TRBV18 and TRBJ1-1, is NAGVMQNPRHLVRRRGQEARLRCSPMKGHSHVYWYRQLPEEGLKFMVYLQKENIIDESGMPKERFSAEFPKEGPSILRIQQVVRGDSAAYFCASSPRDRVGTEAFFGQGTRLTVV.

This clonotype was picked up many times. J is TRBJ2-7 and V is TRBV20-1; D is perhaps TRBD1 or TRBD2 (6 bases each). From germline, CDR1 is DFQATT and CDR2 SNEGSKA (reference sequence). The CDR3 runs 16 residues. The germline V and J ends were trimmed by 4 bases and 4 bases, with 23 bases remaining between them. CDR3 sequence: CSATRLDRTENYEQYF. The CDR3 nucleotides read TGCAGTGCTACCCGACTAGATCGGACAGAAAATTACGAGCAGTACTTC.

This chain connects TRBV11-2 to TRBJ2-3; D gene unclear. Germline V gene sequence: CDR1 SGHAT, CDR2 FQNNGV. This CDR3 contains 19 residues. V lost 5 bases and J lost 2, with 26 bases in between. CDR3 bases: TGTGCCAGCAGCCCCGACCCCACTCCGGTGCGAGCGTCCACAGATACGCAGTATTTT. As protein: CASSPDPTPVRASTDTQYF. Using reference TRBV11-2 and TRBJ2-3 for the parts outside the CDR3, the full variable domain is EAGVAQSPRYKIIEKRQSVAFWCNPISGHATLYWYQQILGQGPKLLIQFQNNGVVDDSQLPKDRFSAERLKGVDSTLKIQPAKLEDSAVYLCASSPDPTPVRASTDTQYFGPGTRLTVL.

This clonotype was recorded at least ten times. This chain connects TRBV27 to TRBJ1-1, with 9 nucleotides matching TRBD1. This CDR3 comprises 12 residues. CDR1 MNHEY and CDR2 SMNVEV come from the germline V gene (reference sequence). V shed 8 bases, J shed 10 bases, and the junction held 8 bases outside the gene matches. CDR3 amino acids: CASGDRGYGAFF. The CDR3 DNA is TGTGCCAGCGGAGACAGGGGGTACGGAGCTTTCTTT.

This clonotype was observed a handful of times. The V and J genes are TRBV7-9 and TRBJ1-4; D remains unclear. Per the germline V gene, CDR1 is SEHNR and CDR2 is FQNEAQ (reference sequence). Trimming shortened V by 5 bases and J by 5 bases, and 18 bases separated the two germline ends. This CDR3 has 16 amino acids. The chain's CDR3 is CASSGTREGWNEKLFF. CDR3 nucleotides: TGTGCCAGCAGCGGAACCCGAGAGGGTTGGAATGAAAAACTGTTTTTT.

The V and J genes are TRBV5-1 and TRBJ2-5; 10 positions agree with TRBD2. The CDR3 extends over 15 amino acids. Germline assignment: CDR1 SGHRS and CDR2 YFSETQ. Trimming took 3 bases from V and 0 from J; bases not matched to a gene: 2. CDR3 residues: CASSWTSGDQETQYF. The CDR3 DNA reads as TGCGCCAGCAGCTGGACTAGCGGAGACCAAGAGACCCAGTACTTC.

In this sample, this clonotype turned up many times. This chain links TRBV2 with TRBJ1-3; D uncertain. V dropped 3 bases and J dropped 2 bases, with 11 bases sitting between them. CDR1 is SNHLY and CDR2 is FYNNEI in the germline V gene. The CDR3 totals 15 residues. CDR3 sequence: CASSDGWRAGNTIYF. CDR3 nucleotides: TGTGCCAGCAGTGATGGTTGGAGAGCTGGAAACACCATATATTTT.

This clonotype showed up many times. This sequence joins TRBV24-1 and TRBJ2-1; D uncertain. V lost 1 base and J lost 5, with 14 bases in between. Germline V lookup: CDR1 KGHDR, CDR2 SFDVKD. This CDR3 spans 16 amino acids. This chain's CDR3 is CATSDLAGSTNNEQFF. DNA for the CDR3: TGTGCCACCAGTGATTTAGCCGGGTCTACGAACAATGAGCAGTTCTTC.

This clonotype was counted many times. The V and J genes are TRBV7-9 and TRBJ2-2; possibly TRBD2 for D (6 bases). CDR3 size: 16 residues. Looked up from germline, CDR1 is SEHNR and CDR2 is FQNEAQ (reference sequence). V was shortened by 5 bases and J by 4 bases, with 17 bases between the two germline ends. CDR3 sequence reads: CASSASPGDGTGELFF. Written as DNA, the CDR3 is TGTGCCAGCAGCGCAAGCCCGGGGGACGGCACCGGGGAGCTGTTTTTT.

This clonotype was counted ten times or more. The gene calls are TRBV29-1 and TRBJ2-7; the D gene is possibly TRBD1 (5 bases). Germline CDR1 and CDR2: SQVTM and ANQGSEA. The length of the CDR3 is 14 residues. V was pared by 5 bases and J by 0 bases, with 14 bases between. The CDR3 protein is CSVSPQANSYEQYF. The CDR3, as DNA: TGCAGCGTTTCGCCACAGGCGAACTCCTACGAGCAGTACTTC.

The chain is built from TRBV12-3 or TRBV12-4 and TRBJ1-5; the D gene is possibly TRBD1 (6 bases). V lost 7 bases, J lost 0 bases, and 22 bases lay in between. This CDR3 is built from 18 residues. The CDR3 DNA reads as TGTGCCAGCAAAACAGGGATTGATATGGTAGATAGCAATCAGCCCCAGCATTTT. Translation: CASKTGIDMVDSNQPQHF.

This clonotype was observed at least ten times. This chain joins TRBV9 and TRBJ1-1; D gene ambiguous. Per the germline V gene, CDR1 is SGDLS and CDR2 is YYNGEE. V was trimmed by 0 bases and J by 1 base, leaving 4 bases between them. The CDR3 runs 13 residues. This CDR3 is CASSVAPNTEAFF. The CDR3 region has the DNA TGTGCCAGCAGCGTAGCTCCGAACACTGAAGCTTTCTTT. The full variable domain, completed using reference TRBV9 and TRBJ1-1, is DSGVTQTPKHLITATGQRVTLRCSPRSGDLSVYWYQQSLDQGLQFLIQYYNGEERAKGNILERFSAQQFPDLHSELNLSSLELGDSALYFCASSVAPNTEAFFGQGTRLTVV.

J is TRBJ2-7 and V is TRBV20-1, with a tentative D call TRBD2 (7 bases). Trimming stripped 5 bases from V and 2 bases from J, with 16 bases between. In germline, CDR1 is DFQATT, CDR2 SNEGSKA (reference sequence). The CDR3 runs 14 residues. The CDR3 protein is CSADQGGGAYEQYF. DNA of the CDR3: TGCAGTGCTGACCAGGGAGGGGGGGCCTACGAGCAGTACTTC.

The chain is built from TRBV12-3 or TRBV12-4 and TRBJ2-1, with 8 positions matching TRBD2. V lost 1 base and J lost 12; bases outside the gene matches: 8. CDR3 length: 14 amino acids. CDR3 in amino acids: CASSLDGRAIAQFF. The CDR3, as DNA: TGTGCCAGCAGTTTAGACGGGAGGGCGATCGCGCAGTTCTTC.

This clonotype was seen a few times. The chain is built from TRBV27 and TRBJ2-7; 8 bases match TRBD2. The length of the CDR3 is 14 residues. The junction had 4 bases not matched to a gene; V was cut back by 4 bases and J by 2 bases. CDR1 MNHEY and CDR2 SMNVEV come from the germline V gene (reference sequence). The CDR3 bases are TGTGCCAGCAGTTCTGGACTAGCCACCTACGAGCAGTACTTC. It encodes CASSSGLATYEQYF.

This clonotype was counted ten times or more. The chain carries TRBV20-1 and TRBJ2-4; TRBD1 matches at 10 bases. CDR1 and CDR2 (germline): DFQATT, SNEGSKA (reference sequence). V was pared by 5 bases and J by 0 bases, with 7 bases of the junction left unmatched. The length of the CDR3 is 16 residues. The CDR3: CSAFGQGGLAKNIQYF. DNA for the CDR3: TGCAGTGCTTTCGGACAGGGGGGTTTAGCCAAAAACATTCAGTACTTC.

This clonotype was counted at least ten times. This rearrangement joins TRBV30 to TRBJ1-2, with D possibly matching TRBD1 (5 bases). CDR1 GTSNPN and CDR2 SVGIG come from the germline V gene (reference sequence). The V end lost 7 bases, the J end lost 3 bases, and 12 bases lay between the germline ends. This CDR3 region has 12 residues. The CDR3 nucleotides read TGTGCCTTGACAGTGATCTACTATGGCTACACCTTC. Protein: CALTVIYYGYTF.

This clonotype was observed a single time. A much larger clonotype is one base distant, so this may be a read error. The CDR3, as DNA: TGTGCCAGCAGTGAAGCGCATTTTCTCAGTTCCTCTGGGGCCAACGTCCCGACTTTC. Translated, it gives CASSEAHFLSSSGANVPTF. J is TRBJ2-6 and V is TRBV6-1; maybe TRBD1 (5 bases). The germline V gene encodes CDR1 MNHNS and CDR2 SASEGT. The CDR3 extends over 19 amino acids.

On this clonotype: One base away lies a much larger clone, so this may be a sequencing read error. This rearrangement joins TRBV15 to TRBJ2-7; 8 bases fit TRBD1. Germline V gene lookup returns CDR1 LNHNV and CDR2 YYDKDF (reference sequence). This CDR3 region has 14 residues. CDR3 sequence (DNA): TGTGCCACCAGCAGAGACGGGACAGGCTACGAGAAGTACTTC. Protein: CATSRDGTGYEKYF.

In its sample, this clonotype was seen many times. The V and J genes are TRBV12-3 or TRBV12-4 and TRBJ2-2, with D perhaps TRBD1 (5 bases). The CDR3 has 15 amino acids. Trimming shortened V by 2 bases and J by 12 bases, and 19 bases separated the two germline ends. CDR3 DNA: TGTGCCAGCAGTTTAAACTGGACACCCAATTCTAAGCTGTTTTTT. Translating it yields CASSLNWTPNSKLFF.